This T cell receptor (beta chain) emerged from a study of cytomegalovirus exposure and HLA in healthy donors. Findings of the study overall: Rare TCR sequences predominated, though certain public TCRs were found in many donors.

A note on this clone: Its matching antigen is unknown.

Method: immunoSEQ multiplex PCR; TCRdb's copy keeps in-frame clones and lacks some. The data show roughly 120,000 clones, about 84% seen once. Germline lookup yields CDR1 MNHEY and CDR2 SVGAGI. The germline V and J ends were trimmed by 5 bases and 6 bases, with 11 bases remaining between them. The CDR3 covers 13 residues. The sample comprised PBMCs. The J gene is TRBJ1-5, the V gene TRBV6-5, with unresolved D. This TCR derives from a man between 18 and 29 years old in good health and CMV-seronegative. CDR3 sequence reads: CASSQPAGQPQHF. CDR3 nucleotide sequence: TGTGCCAGCAGTCAGCCTGCAGGTCAGCCCCAGCATTTT.